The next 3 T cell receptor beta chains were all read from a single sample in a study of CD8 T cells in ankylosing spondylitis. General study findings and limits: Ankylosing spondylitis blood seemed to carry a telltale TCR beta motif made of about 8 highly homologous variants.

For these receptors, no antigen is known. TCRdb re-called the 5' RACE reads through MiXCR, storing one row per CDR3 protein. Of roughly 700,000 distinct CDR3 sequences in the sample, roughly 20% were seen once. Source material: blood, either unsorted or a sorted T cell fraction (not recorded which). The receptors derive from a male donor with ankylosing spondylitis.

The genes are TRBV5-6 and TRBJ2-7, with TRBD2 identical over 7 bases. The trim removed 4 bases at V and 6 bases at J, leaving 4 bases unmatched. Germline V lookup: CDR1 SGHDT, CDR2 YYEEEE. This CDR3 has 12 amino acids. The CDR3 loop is CASSGSGGEQYF. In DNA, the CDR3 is TGTGCCAGCAGCGGCTCGGGGGGCGAGCAGTACTTC. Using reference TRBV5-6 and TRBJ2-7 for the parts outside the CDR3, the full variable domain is DAGVTQSPTHLIKTRGQQVTLRCSPKSGHDTVSWYQQALGQGPQFIFQYYEEEERQRGNFPDRFSGHQFPNYSSELNVNALLLGDSALYLCASSGSGGEQYFGPGTRLTVT.

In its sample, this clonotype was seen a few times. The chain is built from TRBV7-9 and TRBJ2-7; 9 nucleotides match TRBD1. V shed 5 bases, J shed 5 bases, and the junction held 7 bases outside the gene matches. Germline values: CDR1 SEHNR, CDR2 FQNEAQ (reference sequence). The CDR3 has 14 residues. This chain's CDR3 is CASSHRDRVDEQYF. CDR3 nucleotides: TGTGCCAGCAGCCACCGGGACAGGGTCGACGAGCAGTACTTC.

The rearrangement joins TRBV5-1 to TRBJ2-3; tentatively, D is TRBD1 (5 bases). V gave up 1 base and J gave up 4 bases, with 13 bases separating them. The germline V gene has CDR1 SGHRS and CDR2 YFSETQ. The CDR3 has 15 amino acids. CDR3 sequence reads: CASSLRAGKADTQYF. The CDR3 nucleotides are TGCGCCAGCAGCTTGAGGGCAGGGAAAGCAGATACGCAGTATTTT.